The T cell receptor (beta chain) under discussion was sequenced for a study of glioma-infiltrating T cells (dated by TCRdb to the mid-2010s). About the study as a whole: Glioma tissue, non-neoplastic brain tissue and matched peripheral blood mononuclear cells were used as sources from which TCR alpha- and beta-chain repertoires were sequenced. To measure divergence between tissue and blood T-cell populations, each tissue-infiltrating repertoire was compared with the peripheral blood repertoire of the same patient. The paired cohort was made up of three low-grade glioma patients, under ten primary glioblastoma patients and three non-glioma patients who contributed non-neoplastic brain tissue.

Results and caveats for the whole study, not just this receptor: Only a very small number of CDR3 sequences turned up in both tissue and blood, a result put down to high CDR3 diversity combined with limited sampling. VJ-independent divergence between tissue and blood was lower than expected in non-neoplastic patients but higher than expected in all gliomas, particularly low-grade gliomas. Small numbers underpinned the group comparisons: under ten glioblastoma patients, three low-grade glioma patients and three non-neoplastic patients.

This clonotype showed up just a few times. Its antigen remains undetermined. The sample holds no much larger clone one base away, and base qualities are not on file. From the germline V gene, CDR1 is SGHRS and CDR2 is YFSETQ. The junction shows trimming of 6 bases on V and 0 bases on J, plus 15 bases between the germline ends. Counted from cysteine to phenylalanine, this CDR3 has 15 amino acids. This entry keeps only the CDR3 DNA: 45 bases, framed from base 1. TCR alpha and beta CDR3 regions were amplified with the iRepertoire nested amplicon-rescue multiplex PCR (arm-PCR) platform from RNA. The input for one-step reverse transcription and amplification was roughly 85-400 ng of tissue mRNA or PBMC total RNA. After bead purification, a secondary multiplex PCR added Illumina adapters, and libraries were gel-purified between 200 and 400 bp. Internal 6-nucleotide barcodes were carried by the libraries and were used for demultiplexing. The libraries were sequenced on an Illumina MiSeq using 2x220 or 2x250 nucleotide paired-end reads. The study's processing was this. Paired reads were merged using FLASH 1.2.11 and were aligned to the GRCh37 human genome using BWA-MEM, after which TRA and TRB reads were extracted. For V and J assignment, an IMGT-derived reference of cassette sequences and CDR3 motifs that included pseudogenes was used. Reads were translated in three frames, and productive CDR3s were defined by a C…FGXG motif without stop codons. Unique combinations of V-J cassette pair and CDR3 amino acid sequence were defined as clonotypes. Reads were filtered by Hamming distance, thresholded by each sample's sequence error rate in mapped regions. Using fastp at Q25 and MiXCR, TCRdb reprocessed the public reads and kept productive beta chains. Each record represents a unique CDR3 protein, reported with the most common genes and DNA among its rows. The V and J calls here are based on TCRdb, not the publication. Counted in this sample were 150,000 to 200,000 distinct CDR3 sequences; around 30% of them appeared once. The ten largest clones capture 20% to 25% of the sample.

The chain couples TRBV5-1 to TRBJ2-5, and possibly TRBD2, on 6 matching bases. This TCR was sampled from a human donor with low-grade glioma or glioblastoma, undergoing nonglioma brain surgery, or in good health (not recorded which). Sequenced: glioma tissue, nonneoplastic brain tissue, or PBMCs (not recorded which). The base sequence is TGCGCCAGCATCCCCGGACTACAGTACCAAGAGACCCAGTACTTC. Its protein is CASIPGLQYQETQYF.